A selection of T cell receptor beta chains follows, all from one sample in a study of T cell clones after liver transplantation. The table came from immunoSEQ multiplex PCR; TCRdb's copy has only in-frame clones and leaves some out. The sample carries 70,000 to 95,000 clones, roughly 83% recorded once. The material was CD4+ T cells from blood, obtained at the 22-month timepoint. These receptors came from a human patient who received a liver transplant. Some T cells may be the graft donor's. CDR3s include the opening cysteine and the closing phenylalanine or tryptophan.

V gene: TRBV29-1
CDR3 protein: CSVENPFGAQGNEQFF

V gene: TRBV7-7
CDR3 protein: CASSRGGGDTEAFF

V gene: TRBV18
CDR3 protein: CASSPRAVQATYEQYF

V gene: TRBV7-2
CDR3 protein: CASSPQQGGNEQFF

V gene: TRBV27
CDR3 protein: CASSLGPGRDQPQHF

V gene: TRBV5-8
CDR3 protein: CASRWGSTEAFF

V gene: TRBV9
CDR3 protein: CASSVLQGGNNSPLHF

V gene: TRBV2
CDR3 protein: CASSERGTGAVEAFF

V gene: TRBV27
CDR3 protein: CASSSSGQGIQPQHF

V gene: TRBV7-9
CDR3 protein: CASSPRGPDTQYF

V gene: TRBV28
CDR3 protein: CASSLGMTGKNTEAFF

V gene: TRBV5-6
CDR3 protein: CASSLDWTSGTYEQYF

V gene: TRBV28
CDR3 protein: CASSSQETQYF

V gene: TRBV18
CDR3 protein: CASSPFNQEIYEQYF

V gene: TRBV4-2
CDR3 protein: CASSQSGTGYGYTF

V gene: TRBV23-1
CDR3 protein: CASSHSGQRMNTEAFF

V gene: TRBV11-2
CDR3 protein: CASSFHFGRDYNEQFF

V gene: TRBV4-3
CDR3 protein: CASSQDLRGNQPQHF

V gene: TRBV4-3
CDR3 protein: CASSPGTSGRELPKYF

V gene: TRBV21-1
CDR3 protein: CASSLQRIHLITPQHF

V gene: TRBV18
CDR3 protein: CASSPTTSGYQETQYF

V gene: TRBV11-2
CDR3 protein: CASSPGRGTNTGELFF

V gene: TRBV2
CDR3 protein: CASSVYQGPETQYF

V gene: TRBV11-2
CDR3 protein: CASSRGSGGEETQYF

V gene: TRBV5-4
CDR3 protein: CASTHSGKSDRYTF

V gene: TRBV5-6
CDR3 protein: CASSLDPDPGNTIYF

V gene: TRBV5-1
CDR3 protein: CASSLSFSSYNEQFF

V gene: TRBV7-9
CDR3 protein: CASSPRKGLGHNEQFF

V gene: TRBV6-4
CDR3 protein: CASSPQPGSNQPQHF

V gene: TRBV4-2
CDR3 protein: CASSQASLAGGIGETQYF

V gene: TRBV28
CDR3 protein: CASSTPGPPGGPQHF

V gene: TRBV11-2
CDR3 protein: CASSFDRSNEKLFF

V gene: TRBV30
CDR3 protein: CAWSLRDGMAGKLFF

V gene: TRBV28
CDR3 protein: CASRVGGGINQPQHF

V gene: TRBV2
CDR3 protein: CASSEATWGDTQYF

V gene: TRBV28
CDR3 protein: CASSLPPGNSYEQYF

V gene: TRBV6-6
CDR3 protein: CASSPRLREETQYF

V gene: TRBV5-6
CDR3 protein: CASSRIWRGTGELFF

V gene: TRBV6-5
CDR3 protein: CASSNRGTEAFF

V gene: TRBV28
CDR3 protein: CASSTSGLRTSTDTQYF

V gene: TRBV6-6
CDR3 protein: CASSYDTGSGYTF

V gene: TRBV28
CDR3 protein: CASRGTSSLYEQYF